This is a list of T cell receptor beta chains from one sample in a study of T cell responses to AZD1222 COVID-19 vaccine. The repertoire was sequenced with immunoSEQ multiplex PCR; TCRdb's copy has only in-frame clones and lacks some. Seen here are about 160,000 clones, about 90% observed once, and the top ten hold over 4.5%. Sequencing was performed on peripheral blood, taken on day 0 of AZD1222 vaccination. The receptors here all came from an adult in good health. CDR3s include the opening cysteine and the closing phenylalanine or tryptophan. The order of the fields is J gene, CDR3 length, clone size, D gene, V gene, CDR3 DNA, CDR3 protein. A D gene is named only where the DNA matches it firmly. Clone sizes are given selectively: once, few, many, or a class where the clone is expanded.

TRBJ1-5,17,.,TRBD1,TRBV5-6,TGTGCCAGCAGCTTGGGCTCGGGACAGGGGGCGGGTCAGCCCCAGCATTTT,CASSLGSGQGAGQPQHF
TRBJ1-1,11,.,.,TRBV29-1,TGCAGCGCTGGGATAAGGGATGAAGCTTTCTTT,CSAGIRDEAFF
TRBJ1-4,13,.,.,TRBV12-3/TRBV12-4,TGTGCCAGCAGTTCCCCCGGAGGACTGCTACTGTTTTTT,CASSSPGGLLLFF
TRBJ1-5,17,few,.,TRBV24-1,TGTGCCACCAGTGATTCTCTCGGCCGGGGACCCAATCAGCCCCAGCATTTT,CATSDSLGRGPNQPQHF
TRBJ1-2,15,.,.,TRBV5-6,TGTGCCAGCAGCCTGCGGGGGGGGCTGAACTATGGCTACACCTTC,CASSLRGGLNYGYTF
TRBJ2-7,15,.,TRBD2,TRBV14,TGTGCCAGCAGCCCCCTAGCGGGGGGGCCCGGCGAGCAGTACTTC,CASSPLAGGPGEQYF
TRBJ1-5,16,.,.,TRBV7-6,TGTGCCAGCAGCTTAGCGGGAGGACAGTGGAATCAGCCCCAGCATTTT,CASSLAGGQWNQPQHF
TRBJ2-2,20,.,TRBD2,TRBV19,TGTGCCAGTAGTACTCCCGGACTAAGCGGGAGGGCCAGGGTCACCGGGGAGCTGTTTTTT,CASSTPGLSGRARVTGELFF
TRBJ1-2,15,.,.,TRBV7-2,TGTGCCAGCAGCTCCGGGACATTTCGTAACTATGGCTACACCTTC,CASSSGTFRNYGYTF
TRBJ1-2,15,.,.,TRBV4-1,TGCGCCAGCAGCCATGGGACGGCAGCTAACTATGGCTACACCTTC,CASSHGTAANYGYTF
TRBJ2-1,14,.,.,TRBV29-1,TGCAGCGTTGCTCGTGGGCTAGCTAACAATGAGCAGTTCTTC,CSVARGLANNEQFF
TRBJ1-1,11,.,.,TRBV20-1,TGCAGTGCTAGGGAGGACACTGAAGCTTTCTTT,CSAREDTEAFF
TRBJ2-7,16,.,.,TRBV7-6,TGTGCCAGCAGCCCAACTTCGGGGAGGTGGACCTACGAGCAGTACTTC,CASSPTSGRWTYEQYF
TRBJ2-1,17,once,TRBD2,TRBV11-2,TGTGCCAGCAGCTTAGATCGAGGCGGGAGGGCCTACAATGAGCAGTTCTTC,CASSLDRGGRAYNEQFF
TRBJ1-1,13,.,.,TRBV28,TGTGCCAGTACCCGCAGGGGGAACACTGAAGCTTTCTTT,CASTRRGNTEAFF
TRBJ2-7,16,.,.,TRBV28,TGTGCCAGCAGTGCCCACCTAAGGCAGGGGTCCTACGAGCAGTACTTC,CASSAHLRQGSYEQYF
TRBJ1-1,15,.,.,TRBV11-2,TGTGCCAGCAGCCCCTTGTCAGGTATGAACACTGAAGCTTTCTTT,CASSPLSGMNTEAFF
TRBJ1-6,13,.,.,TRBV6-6,TGTGCCAGCAGATTCTCCTATAATTCACCCCTCCACTTT,CASRFSYNSPLHF
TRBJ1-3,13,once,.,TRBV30,TGTGCCTGGATCCACCGAGGGGGAAACACCATATATTTT,CAWIHRGGNTIYF
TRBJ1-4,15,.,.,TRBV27,TGTGCCAGCAGTTTATGGGGCAACCCCGCGGAAAAACTGTTTTTT,CASSLWGNPAEKLFF
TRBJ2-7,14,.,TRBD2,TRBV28,TGTGCCAGCAGTTTACCGAGCGGGAGTAACGAGCAGTACTTC,CASSLPSGSNEQYF
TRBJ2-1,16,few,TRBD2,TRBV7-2,TGTGCCAGCAGCTTAGAAGGTAGCGGGAGAGCTGGTGAGCAGTTCTTC,CASSLEGSGRAGEQFF
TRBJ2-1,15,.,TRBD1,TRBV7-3,TGTGCCAGCAGCCCTACCGGGACAGGAGGGAATGAGCAGTTCTTC,CASSPTGTGGNEQFF
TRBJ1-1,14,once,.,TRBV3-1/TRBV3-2,TGTGCCAGCAGCACAGGACCGAGGAACACTGAAGCTTTCTTT,CASSTGPRNTEAFF
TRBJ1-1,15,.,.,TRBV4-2,TGTGCCAGCAGCCAAGATATGAGAGGGGTCACTGAAGCTTTCTTT,CASSQDMRGVTEAFF
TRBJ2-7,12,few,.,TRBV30,TGTGCCTGGAGTGTAAGCTCCTACGAGCAGTACTTC,CAWSVSSYEQYF
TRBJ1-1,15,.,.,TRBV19,TGTGCCAGTAGTATAGCAGGCAGGCTTAACACTGAAGCTTTCTTT,CASSIAGRLNTEAFF
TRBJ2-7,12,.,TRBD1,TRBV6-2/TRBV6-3,TGTGCCAGCAGCGGACAGGGCTACGAGCAGTACTTC,CASSGQGYEQYF
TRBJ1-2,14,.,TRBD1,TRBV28,TGTGCCAGCAGTTCCGCAGGGGGCAAATGGGGCTACACCTTC,CASSSAGGKWGYTF
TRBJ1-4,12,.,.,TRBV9,TGTGCCAGCAGCCCCTTTGGCCGAAAACTGTTTTTT,CASSPFGRKLFF
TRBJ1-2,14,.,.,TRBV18,TGTGCCAGCTCACCGCCAGGACTTAGATATGGCTACACCTTC,CASSPPGLRYGYTF
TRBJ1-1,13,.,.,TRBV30,TGTGCCTGGAGTACCGACAGAAACACTGAAGCTTTCTTT,CAWSTDRNTEAFF
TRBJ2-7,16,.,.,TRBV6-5,TGTGCCAGCAGTTCGGTGGGGACAGGAGCGGGATGGGAGCAGTACTTC,CASSSVGTGAGWEQYF
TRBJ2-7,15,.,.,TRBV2,TGTGCCAGCAGTGATGGACAGACAATCTACTACGAGCAGTACTTC,CASSDGQTIYYEQYF
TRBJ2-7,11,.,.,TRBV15,TGTGCCACCAGCAGAGACAGGGAGCAGTACTTC,CATSRDREQYF
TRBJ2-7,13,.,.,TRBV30,TGTGCCTGGAGTTCATTCCAGGGGCGCCGGCAGTACTTC,CAWSSFQGRRQYF
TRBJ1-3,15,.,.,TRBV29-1,TGCAGCGCCTCGGATCTCAGGGCCGTTGGAAACACCATATATTTT,CSASDLRAVGNTIYF
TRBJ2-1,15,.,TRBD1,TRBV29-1,TGCAGCGTCGACCCTAGGGGGCCATCCTACAATGAGCAGTTCTTC,CSVDPRGPSYNEQFF
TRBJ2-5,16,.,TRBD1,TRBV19,TGTGCCAGTAGTATGCAGGTACAGGGGTATCAAGAGACCCAGTACTTC,CASSMQVQGYQETQYF
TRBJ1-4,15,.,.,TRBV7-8,TGTGCCAGCAGCCCGCAGACTGCAACTAATGAAAAACTGTTTTTT,CASSPQTATNEKLFF
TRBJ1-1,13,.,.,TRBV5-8,TGTGCCAGCAGCATGGGCCCGAGGGCTGAAGCTTTCTTT,CASSMGPRAEAFF
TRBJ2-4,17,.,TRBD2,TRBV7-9,TGTGCCAGCAGCCACAGGGGTAAAGGGACTAGCGGGAGAAGAAAGTACTTC,CASSHRGKGTSGRRKYF
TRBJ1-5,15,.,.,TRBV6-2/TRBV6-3,TGTGCCAGCAGTTACCGGGGGGCGCCGAGGCAGCCCCAGCATTTT,CASSYRGAPRQPQHF
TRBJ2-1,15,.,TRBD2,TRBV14,TGTGCCAGCACAGTACTAGCGGGAGGGTACAATGAGCAGTTCTTC,CASTVLAGGYNEQFF
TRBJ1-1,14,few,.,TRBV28,TGTGCCAGCAGTTTGATAGACCGACGGACTGAAGCTTTCTTT,CASSLIDRRTEAFF
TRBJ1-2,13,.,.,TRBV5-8,TGTGCCAGCAGCGTGCGACGTAACTATGGCTACACCTTC,CASSVRRNYGYTF
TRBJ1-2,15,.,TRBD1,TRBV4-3,TGCGCCAGCAGCCAAGATGGGACAGGGAGCTATGGCTACACCTTC,CASSQDGTGSYGYTF
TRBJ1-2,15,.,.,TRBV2,TGTGCCAGCAGTGGAGGGCGCCTTGAGGGATATGGCTACACCTTC,CASSGGRLEGYGYTF
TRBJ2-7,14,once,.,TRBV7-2,TGTGCCAGCAGCTTCTACAGCACTCTTTACGAGCAGTACTTC,CASSFYSTLYEQYF
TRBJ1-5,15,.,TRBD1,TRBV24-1,TGTGCCACCAGCCCAGGGGGACGTGGCAATCAGCCCCAGCATTTT,CATSPGGRGNQPQHF
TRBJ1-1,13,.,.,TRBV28,TGTGCCAGCTCGTGGACAGAGAACACTGAAGCTTTCTTT,CASSWTENTEAFF
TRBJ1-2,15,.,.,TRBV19,TGTGCCAGTAGTGCCCAACAGGGAACCCTCTATGGCTACACCTTC,CASSAQQGTLYGYTF
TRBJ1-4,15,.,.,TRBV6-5,TGTGCCAGCATTCACTACGGGACGGGCAATGAAAAACTGTTTTTT,CASIHYGTGNEKLFF
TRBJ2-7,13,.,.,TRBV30,TGTGCCTGGAGTATCAGGGACTCCTACGAGCAGTACTTC,CAWSIRDSYEQYF
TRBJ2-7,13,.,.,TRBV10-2,TGCGCCAGCATGCATCGGCGGGGCGGCGAGCAGTACTTC,CASMHRRGGEQYF